This T cell receptor (beta chain) originates from a study of T-cell memory formation after mild COVID-19. Only a few counts were recorded for this clonotype. Its antigen is unidentified. TCRdb analysed the 5' RACE reads with MiXCR anew, one entry per CDR3 protein. In the table there are about 360,000 distinct CDR3 sequences, about an eighth of which are singletons. Points from the study as a whole: Day 15 to 85 contractors were CD4/CD8 balanced; later expanders leaned CD4+. Largely, contracting CD4+ clones fell within CM and EM, and contracting CD8+ clones within EMRA. Unconfirmed was the SARS-CoV-2 specificity of second-wave clones that peaked on day 37.

With 8 bases clipped from V and 6 bases from J, the junction kept 5 bases outside the gene matches. This CDR3 is built from 13 residues. Per the germline V gene, CDR1 is MDHEN and CDR2 is SYDVKM. The specimen was PBMCs or a T cell subset sorted from them (not recorded which). The genes are TRBV28 and TRBJ2-3, with 10 bases fitting TRBD2. This TCR derives from a man aged 18 to 30 who had mild COVID-19 (a few samples of this study predate the infection). Cell type and time point are not known. The CDR3 region has the DNA TGTGCCAGCCGAGCGGGGGGGCGGGATACGCAGTATTTT. Translation: CASRAGGRDTQYF.